These 21 T cell receptor beta chains came from one sample sequenced in a study of blood T cell repertoires in COVID-19. Sequenced by immunoSEQ multiplex PCR; TCRdb stores in-frame clones only, minus some. The table has approximately 94,000 clones, almost 80% seen once. The source material was peripheral blood. These receptors came from a man in his sixties or seventies with active or convalescent COVID-19.

This clone was counted a single time. CDR3: CASSLGSGDYGYTF. The CDR3, as DNA: TGTGCCAGCAGCTTAGGATCGGGGGACTATGGCTACACCTTC. V usage is TRBV7-2 and J usage is TRBJ1-2, with a tentative D call TRBD1 (5 bases). CDR1 is SGHTA, CDR2 FQGNSA, per germline. Deletions cut 1 base from V and 3 bases from J, with 9 bases between. The CDR3 loop spans 14 amino acids.

The table lists this clone with a few counts. Different DNA sequences within this sample yield the same CDR3. The V and J genes are TRBV28 and TRBJ2-3; D gene ambiguous. Trimming took off 3 bases at V and 1 base at J, with 8 bases between the two ends. The CDR3 totals 14 residues. Germline CDR1 is MDHEN and CDR2 is SYDVKM. CDR3 nucleotide sequence: TGTGCCAGCAGTTTCGTCGCGGGCACAGATACGCAGTATTTT. This sequence encodes CASSFVAGTDTQYF.

The V call is TRBV19, the J call TRBJ1-1; no clear D. V was clipped by 3 bases and J by 6 bases, with 11 bases between them. CDR1 and CDR2 from the germline V gene are LNHDA and SQIVND (reference sequence). The CDR3 contains 13 residues. In DNA, the CDR3 is TGTGCCAGTAGTATCGGAAGGAGGGCTGAAGCTTTCTTT. Amino acid sequence: CASSIGRRAEAFF.

The chain combines TRBV19 with TRBJ1-1; the D is unclear. The V and J ends lost 5 bases and 2 bases respectively, with 12 bases between them. Germline CDR1 reads LNHDA; CDR2 reads SQIVND (reference sequence). The CDR3 runs to 14 residues. CDR3 coding DNA: TGTGCCAGTAGTCGGGCAGCTAGCAACACTGAAGCTTTCTTT. Protein product: CASSRAASNTEAFF.

This sequence joins TRBV4-1 and TRBJ2-1; 7 positions match TRBD2. The CDR3 is made up of 14 amino acids. Germline CDR1 is MGHRA and CDR2 is YSYEKL. Trimming took 0 bases from V and 7 from J; bases not matched to a gene: 3. The CDR3 loop reads CASSQDSSGNEQFF. For the CDR3, the DNA is TGCGCCAGCAGCCAAGATAGTAGCGGGAATGAGCAGTTCTTC.

The rearrangement joins TRBV6-2 or TRBV6-3 to TRBJ2-3; 12 bases match TRBD2. Per the germline V gene, CDR1 is MNHEY and CDR2 is SVGEGT. CDR3 length: 15 amino acids. The J segment lost 5 bases and the V segment lost 6 bases, leaving 6 bases of the junction unmatched. CDR3 sequence reads: CASSPGTSGLDTQYF. In DNA, the CDR3 is TGTGCCAGCAGCCCCGGGACTAGCGGGTTAGATACGCAGTATTTT.

The chain carries TRBV6-6 and TRBJ2-1; 7 bases agree with TRBD2. From germline, CDR1 is MNHNY and CDR2 SVGAGI (reference sequence). V trimming: 7 bases; J trimming: 8 bases; junction bases outside the gene matches: 11. CDR3 length: 14 amino acids. CDR3 in DNA: TGTGCCAGCACCGCGGTTTCTGGGGGGGATGAGCAGTTCTTC. It yields the protein CASTAVSGGDEQFF.

The V and J genes are TRBV7-2 and TRBJ2-1, with 9 bases that match TRBD1. J gave up 4 bases and V 4 bases, and 14 bases lay outside the gene matches. The length of the CDR3 is 18 residues. Per the germline V gene, CDR1 is SGHTA and CDR2 is FQGNSA. The CDR3 sequence: CASSSGTGYDPPYNEQFF. The DNA of the CDR3 is TGTGCCAGCAGCTCCGGGACAGGGTACGATCCCCCTTACAATGAGCAGTTCTTC.

This clone occurred a few times. This chain joins TRBV5-6 and TRBJ1-2; D possibly corresponds to TRBD1 (6 bases). The V gene's germline CDR1 is SGHDT and CDR2 YYEEEE. With 1 base removed from V and 3 bases from J, the gap between germline ends came to 10 bases. The CDR3 is made up of 14 amino acids. The CDR3 DNA reads as TGTGCCAGCAGCTTGCGCCAGGGGTACTATGGCTACACCTTC. Amino acids: CASSLRQGYYGYTF.

V is TRBV9 and J is TRBJ2-2, with TRBD2 identical over 7 bases. The germline V gene encodes CDR1 SGDLS and CDR2 YYNGEE. The length of the CDR3 is 16 residues. The trim removed 4 bases at V and 1 base at J, leaving 7 bases unmatched. The CDR3 nucleotides read TGTGCCAGCAGCAACCCCTTAGCGGGGAACACCGGGGAGCTGTTTTTT. Its protein is CASSNPLAGNTGELFF.

The rearrangement uses TRBV5-6 and TRBJ2-3; D is unresolved. Germline V gives CDR1 SGHDT, CDR2 YYEEEE. The CDR3 contains 17 residues. Trimming cost V 0 bases and J 2 bases, with 16 bases left between them. The CDR3 region has the DNA TGTGCCAGCAGCTTGGGAGCTAGTGCATGGGTCACAGATACGCAGTATTTT. Its protein is CASSLGASAWVTDTQYF. Full variable domain (remainder filled in from reference TRBV5-6 and TRBJ2-3): DAGVTQSPTHLIKTRGQQVTLRCSPKSGHDTVSWYQQALGQGPQFIFQYYEEEERQRGNFPDRFSGHQFPNYSSELNVNALLLGDSALYLCASSLGASAWVTDTQYFGPGTRLTVL.

The rearrangement links TRBV5-1 to TRBJ2-3; 7 positions agree with TRBD2. With 0 bases clipped from V and 3 bases from J, the junction kept 4 bases outside the gene matches. Germline V gene data show CDR1 as SGHRS and CDR2 as YFSETQ. The CDR3 length is 15 residues. The CDR3: CASSLGGEGTDTQYF. The DNA for the CDR3 is TGCGCCAGCAGCTTGGGAGGGGAGGGGACAGATACGCAGTATTTT.

The genes are TRBV18 and TRBJ1-1; TRBD1 matches at 7 bases. V shed 2 bases and J 4 bases; nucleotides not matched to a gene: 7. The germline V gene encodes CDR1 KGHSH and CDR2 LQKENI. This CDR3 region has 15 residues. CDR3 in amino acids: CASSPFDRASTEAFF. CDR3 sequence (DNA): TGTGCCAGCTCACCATTCGACAGGGCTAGCACTGAAGCTTTCTTT. The variable domain in full, with the rest retrieved from reference TRBV18 and TRBJ1-1, is NAGVMQNPRHLVRRRGQEARLRCSPMKGHSHVYWYRQLPEEGLKFMVYLQKENIIDESGMPKERFSAEFPKEGPSILRIQQVVRGDSAAYFCASSPFDRASTEAFFGQGTRLTVV.

The chain links TRBV7-2 to TRBJ1-2; TRBD1 matches 7 bases. After removal of 5 bases from V and 3 bases from J, the junction contained 3 bases not matched to a gene. In germline, CDR1 is SGHTA, CDR2 FQGNSA. This CDR3 is 13 amino acids long. CDR3 sequence: CASSPDRYYGYTF. The CDR3 DNA reads as TGTGCCAGCAGCCCGGACAGGTACTATGGCTACACCTTC.

The chain is built from TRBV29-1 and TRBJ1-2; 9 bases agree with TRBD1. The germline V gene has CDR1 SQVTM and CDR2 ANQGSEA. Trimming removed 1 base from V and 4 bases from J; junction bases left unmatched: 1. This CDR3 comprises 13 residues. CDR3: CSVEGQGVYGYTF. The CDR3 nucleotides are TGCAGCGTTGAAGGACAGGGGGTCTATGGCTACACCTTC.

The chain couples TRBV6-6 to TRBJ2-3, with D possibly being TRBD2 (7 bases). Germline CDR1 and CDR2: MNHNY and SVGAGI (reference sequence). V was cut by 2 bases and J by 4 bases, with 10 bases left in between. CDR3 size: 14 residues. The CDR3 loop reads CASSYGRGPDTQYF. The CDR3 DNA sequence: TGTGCCAGCAGTTACGGGCGGGGGCCAGATACGCAGTATTTT.

This clone was seen just once. The rearrangement joins TRBV5-4 to TRBJ2-3; 7 positions agree with TRBD2. Germline trimming cut 4 bases from V and 8 bases from J; bases unmatched to any gene: 4. The CDR3 runs to 12 residues. The germline V gene has CDR1 SGHNT and CDR2 YYREEE (reference sequence). The DNA of the CDR3 is TGTGCCAGCAGCGGATGGGAGGGTACGCAGTATTTT. It is translated as CASSGWEGTQYF.

The chain carries TRBV18 and TRBJ2-7, with TRBD1 as a possible D gene (5 bases). The CDR3 totals 14 residues. V dropped 1 base and J dropped 6 bases, with 13 bases sitting between them. Germline V lookup: CDR1 KGHSH, CDR2 LQKENI. CDR3 in DNA: TGTGCCAGCTCACCACGGCAGGGTTCGTTCGAGCAGTACTTC. This sequence encodes CASSPRQGSFEQYF.

The genes are TRBV7-9 and TRBJ2-1; 10 positions match TRBD2. V was clipped by 4 bases and J by 4 bases; unmatched bases: 7. The CDR3 extends over 16 amino acids. CDR1 and CDR2 (germline): SEHNR, FQNEAQ (reference sequence). The CDR3, as DNA: TGTGCCAGCAGCTACAGGACTAGCGGTTTTTACAATGAGCAGTTCTTC. Its protein product is CASSYRTSGFYNEQFF. Full variable domain (rest looked up from reference TRBV7-9 and TRBJ2-1): DTGVSQNPRHKITKRGQNVTFRCDPISEHNRLYWYRQTLGQGPEFLTYFQNEAQLEKSRLLSDRFSAERPKGSFSTLEIQRTEQGDSAMYLCASSYRTSGFYNEQFFGPGTRLTVL.

This chain uses TRBV4-3 with TRBJ2-6; possible D gene TRBD2, 6 bases. The V and J ends lost 4 bases and 0 bases respectively, with 10 bases between them. CDR1 is LGHNA and CDR2 is YSLEER in the germline V gene. There are 16 residues in the CDR3. CDR3 sequence (DNA): TGCGCCAGCAGCCCCGGGAGCCACTCTGGGGCCAACGTCCTGACTTTC. Translation: CASSPGSHSGANVLTF.

V is TRBV11-1 and J is TRBJ1-4; no clear D gene. Per the germline V gene, CDR1 is SGHAT and CDR2 is FQDESV (reference sequence). V was trimmed by 5 bases and J by 0 bases, leaving 10 bases between them. CDR3 length: 15 amino acids. The CDR3 sequence: CASSPSIATNEKLFF. The CDR3 nucleotides are TGTGCCAGCAGCCCGTCGATAGCAACTAATGAAAAACTGTTTTTT.